Each of the 8 T cell receptor beta chains below was sequenced from the same sample in a study of healthy donors' naive CD4 and CD8 T cells. A linear amplification protocol produced the TCR libraries from 450 to 500 ng of total RNA. TCRdb itself ran the reads through MiXCR, one entry per CDR3 protein. This table holds 180,000 or so distinct CDR3 sequences, around 70% found once. The sample consisted of naive CD4+ and CD8+ T cells sorted from blood, pooled from several donors. The receptors come from a pool of human donors in good health; the sample pools cells from several healthy donors.

The chain is built from TRBV6-5 and TRBJ1-2; a weak D match, TRBD1 (5 bases). Germline-derived CDR1 and CDR2 are MNHEY and SVGAGI. V gave up 0 bases and J gave up 6 bases, with 14 bases separating them. This CDR3 has 15 amino acids. CDR3 coding DNA: TGTGCCAGCAGTTACTCCGCCGGGGACGTAGATGGCTACACCTTC. It encodes CASSYSAGDVDGYTF.

The chain is built from TRBV30 and TRBJ2-1; D remains ambiguous. The CDR3 loop spans 13 amino acids. Per the germline V gene, CDR1 is GTSNPN and CDR2 is SVGIG (reference sequence). The V end lost 1 base, the J end lost 3 bases, and 7 bases lay between the germline ends. This chain's CDR3 is CAWSDGFYNEQFF. The CDR3 nucleotides read TGTGCCTGGAGTGATGGCTTCTACAATGAGCAGTTCTTC.

This chain uses TRBV19 with TRBJ1-1; a possible D gene is TRBD1 (5 bases). The CDR3 sequence is 16 residues long. From germline, CDR1 is LNHDA and CDR2 SQIVND (reference sequence). V lost 0 bases and J 0 bases, leaving 11 bases between the germline ends. The CDR3 coding sequence is TGTGCCAGTAGTATAGACGGGGCAGGGTTGAACACTGAAGCTTTCTTT. Amino acid sequence: CASSIDGAGLNTEAFF.

V and J are TRBV6-1 and TRBJ1-2; a weak D match, TRBD1 (5 bases). Trimming pared 1 base from V and 0 bases from J, leaving 9 bases between. The CDR3 covers 15 residues. Looked up from germline, CDR1 is MNHNS and CDR2 is SASEGT. This chain's CDR3 is CASSEVGATNYGYTF. The CDR3 DNA sequence: TGTGCCAGCAGTGAAGTAGGGGCTACTAACTATGGCTACACCTTC.

The V call is TRBV29-1, the J call TRBJ1-1; D call uncertain. Per the germline V gene, CDR1 is SQVTM and CDR2 is ANQGSEA. The CDR3 is made up of 13 amino acids. Trimming shortened V by 6 bases and J by 0 bases, and 11 bases separated the two germline ends. The CDR3 is CSVQQTMNTEAFF. The CDR3 region has the DNA TGCAGCGTCCAACAGACGATGAACACTGAAGCTTTCTTT. Combining the CDR3 with reference TRBV29-1 and TRBJ1-1 gives the whole variable domain SAVISQKPSRDICQRGTSLTIQCQVDSQVTMMFWYRQQPGQSLTLIATANQGSEATYESGFVIDKFPISRPNLTFSTLTVSNMSPEDSSIYLCSVQQTMNTEAFFGQGTRLTVV.

This clonotype was observed a few times. The junction departs from germline at one end; a sequencing error may be responsible. This chain uses TRBV29-1 with TRBJ1-1, with D possibly being TRBD1 (5 bases). There are 14 residues in the CDR3. CDR1 and CDR2 (germline): SQVTM, ANQGSEA. The CDR3 protein is CSVKETVSGTEAFF. The DNA of the CDR3 is TGCAGCGTTAAAGAGACAGTTTCGGGTACTGAAGCTTTCTTT.

J is TRBJ2-1 and V is TRBV5-5; 8 bases match TRBD2. There are 15 residues in the CDR3. Germline values: CDR1 SGHKS, CDR2 YYEKEE (reference sequence). Unmatched junction bases numbered 5, after V lost 2 bases and J lost 4 bases. In nucleotides, the CDR3 is TGTGCCAGCAGCTTAATAAGCGGGGGTTACAATGAGCAGTTCTTC. Protein: CASSLISGGYNEQFF.

This clonotype came up once. The chain combines TRBV6-9 with TRBJ2-5, with 11 bases lining up with TRBD2. CDR3 length equals 15 residues. Germline loops: CDR1 MNHGY, CDR2 SVAAGI. With V trimmed by 6 bases and J by 5 bases, 8 bases remained unmatched. CDR3 DNA sequence: TGTGCCAGCAGAACAGGGACTAGCGGTTGGGAGACCCAGTACTTC. Translation: CASRTGTSGWETQYF.